The 15 T cell receptor beta chains listed next were all sequenced from one sample in a study of blood T cell repertoires in COVID-19 (dated by TCRdb to 2018 to 2021). Library preparation employed the immunoSEQ multiplex PCR assay. TCRdb mirrors the immuneACCESS table, restricted to in-frame sequences. Some clones are absent from its copies; in checked studies, under half trace to an unresolved V gene, and the reason for the others is unknown. The sample data list approximately 75,000 clones, and 80% to 90% of these were observed just once. The ten top clones hold around 20% of the sample. The sample consisted of peripheral blood. These receptors came from a woman aged 50 to 65 with acute or convalescent COVID-19.

This chain connects TRBV10-3 to TRBJ1-6, with 7 bases fitting TRBD1. The CDR3 runs 15 residues. V was clipped by 5 bases and J by 7 bases; unmatched bases: 8. Germline V gene data show CDR1 as ENHRY and CDR2 as SYGVKD. The CDR3 sequence: CAISRQGLTNSPLHF. The CDR3, as DNA: TGTGCCATCAGTAGACAGGGACTCACCAATTCACCCCTCCACTTT.

This clone came up a few times. The chain couples TRBV2 to TRBJ1-1; 9 bases match TRBD1. V lost 6 bases to trimming and J lost 4 bases; unmatched junction nucleotides: 6. CDR1 is SNHLY, CDR2 FYNNEI, per germline. This CDR3 is 14 amino acids long. The CDR3 DNA is TGTGCCAGCAGCGATTTGACAGGGGGCACTGAAGCTTTCTTT. Translation: CASSDLTGGTEAFF.

The V and J genes are TRBV9 and TRBJ1-4, with D possibly matching TRBD1 (6 bases). Germline V gene sequence: CDR1 SGDLS, CDR2 YYNGEE. The CDR3 contains 18 residues. V lost 0 bases and J lost 8, with 23 bases in between. The CDR3 here is CASSVAYSGGGGEEKLFF. CDR3 sequence (DNA): TGTGCCAGCAGCGTAGCTTACAGCGGTGGGGGCGGAGAGGAAAAACTGTTTTTT.

J is TRBJ2-1 and V is TRBV2, with 9 bases lining up with TRBD1. The CDR3 is 15 residues long. J gave up 7 bases and V 7 bases, and 11 bases lay outside the gene matches. From germline, CDR1 is SNHLY and CDR2 FYNNEI. Here the CDR3 reads CASINGRDRANEQFF. CDR3 DNA: TGTGCCAGCATAAATGGTAGGGACAGGGCTAATGAGCAGTTCTTC.

The rearrangement joins TRBV5-4 to TRBJ2-3, with D perhaps matching TRBD2 (6 bases). The CDR3 sequence is 15 residues long. From germline, CDR1 is SGHNT and CDR2 YYREEE (reference sequence). The germline V and J ends were trimmed by 4 bases and 0 bases, with 12 bases remaining between them. The chain's CDR3 is CASSAGTASTDTQYF. Written as DNA, the CDR3 is TGTGCCAGCAGCGCAGGGACTGCTAGCACAGATACGCAGTATTTT.

V usage is TRBV5-1 and J usage is TRBJ1-4, with D tentatively TRBD1 (6 bases). Looked up from germline, CDR1 is SGHRS and CDR2 is YFSETQ. V lost 5 bases to trimming and J lost 4 bases, with 12 bases between them. The CDR3 length is 14 residues. In DNA form, the CDR3 reads TGCGCCAGCAGAGGGGGGGAAATTAATGAAAAACTGTTTTTT. Translating it yields CASRGGEINEKLFF.

CDR3 protein: CASSSSGSYNEQFF. In DNA, the CDR3 is TGCGCCAGCAGCTCCTCGGGGAGCTACAATGAGCAGTTCTTC. The chain carries TRBV5-1 and TRBJ2-1; possibly TRBD2 for D (5 bases). The V end was cut by 3 bases, the J end by 3 bases, with 10 bases between. The CDR3 runs to 14 residues. CDR1 is SGHRS and CDR2 is YFSETQ in the germline V gene.

V is TRBV6-5 and J is TRBJ1-5, with 7 bases fitting TRBD1. Germline CDR1 reads MNHEY; CDR2 reads SVGAGI. The CDR3 has 14 residues. V shed 5 bases and J 2 bases; nucleotides not matched to a gene: 3. CDR3 sequence: CASSHRGGNQPQHF. In DNA, the CDR3 is TGTGCCAGCAGTCACAGGGGAGGCAATCAGCCCCAGCATTTT.

This chain connects TRBV6-5 to TRBJ1-3; 8 bases map to TRBD1. The J segment lost 2 bases and the V segment lost 4 bases, leaving 4 bases of the junction unmatched. Germline V CDR1 and CDR2: MNHEY, SVGAGI. This CDR3 spans 15 amino acids. CDR3 nucleotides: TGTGCCAGCAGTTTGACGGGACAGGCTGGAAACACCATATATTTT. As protein: CASSLTGQAGNTIYF.

J is TRBJ1-4 and V is TRBV4-3, with D possibly being TRBD1 (6 bases). The CDR3 is 15 residues long. The V end was cut by 0 bases, the J end by 8 bases, with 13 bases between. Germline-derived CDR1 and CDR2 are LGHNA and YSLEER. The CDR3: CASSQEGAIIEKLFF. DNA for the CDR3: TGCGCCAGCAGCCAAGAGGGGGCAATAATCGAAAAACTGTTTTTT.

The rearrangement joins TRBV5-4 to TRBJ2-7, with 9 bases fitting TRBD1. Looked up from germline, CDR1 is SGHNT and CDR2 is YYREEE (reference sequence). V shed 3 bases and J 4 bases; nucleotides not matched to a gene: 2. The CDR3 totals 13 residues. The CDR3 spells CASSSGQGYEQYF. CDR3 DNA: TGTGCCAGCAGCTCGGGACAGGGTTACGAGCAGTACTTC.

The chain is built from TRBV18 and TRBJ1-6, with D hard to call. The CDR3 runs 13 residues. The V gene lost 4 bases and the J gene lost 10 bases, with 11 bases spanning the gap. CDR1 and CDR2 (germline): KGHSH, LQKENI. In DNA form, the CDR3 reads TGTGCCAGCTCACTAGGGCCGGGGTCACCCCTCCACTTT. This translates into CASSLGPGSPLHF.

The J gene is TRBJ1-1, the V gene TRBV18; 7 nucleotides align to TRBD1. CDR3 length: 14 amino acids. Germline values: CDR1 KGHSH, CDR2 LQKENI. Trimming removed 1 base from V and 5 bases from J; junction bases left unmatched: 4. The CDR3 DNA follows: TGTGCCAGCTCACCACAGGGGGCGGGTACTGAAGCTTTCTTT. As protein: CASSPQGAGTEAFF.

The J gene is TRBJ2-7, the V gene TRBV13; D possibly corresponds to TRBD1 (5 bases). Between the trimmed V and J ends, which lost 2 bases and 5 bases, there was a span of 16 bases. The V gene's germline CDR1 is PRHDT and CDR2 FYEKMQ (reference sequence). This CDR3 comprises 15 residues. CDR3 region: CASSLKGIPFHEQYF. CDR3 in DNA: TGTGCCAGCAGCTTAAAGGGGATACCTTTTCACGAGCAGTACTTC.

This sequence joins TRBV3-1 (or the pseudogene TRBV3-2) and TRBJ2-3, with TRBD2 matching 14 bases. The CDR3 covers 17 residues. The germline V gene encodes CDR1 LGHDT and CDR2 YNNKEL (reference sequence). V lost 1 base to trimming and J lost 3 bases; unmatched junction nucleotides: 3. DNA for the CDR3: TGTGCCAGCAGCCAAGTCAGACTAGCGGGAGGGACAGATACGCAGTATTTT. It encodes CASSQVRLAGGTDTQYF.